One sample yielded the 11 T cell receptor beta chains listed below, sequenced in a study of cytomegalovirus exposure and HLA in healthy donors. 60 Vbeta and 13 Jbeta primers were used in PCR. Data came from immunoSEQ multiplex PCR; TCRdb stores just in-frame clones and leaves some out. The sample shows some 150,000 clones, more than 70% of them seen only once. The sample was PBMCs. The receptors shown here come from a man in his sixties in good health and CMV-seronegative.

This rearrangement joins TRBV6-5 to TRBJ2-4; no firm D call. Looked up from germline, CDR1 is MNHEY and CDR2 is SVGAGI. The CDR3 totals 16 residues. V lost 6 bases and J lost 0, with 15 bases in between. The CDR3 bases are TGTGCCAGCAGCTACCGCCGGGTTCTAGCCAAAAACATTCAGTACTTC. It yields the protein CASSYRRVLAKNIQYF.

The CDR3 DNA reads as TGTGCCAGTAGTATAGAGGTCGCTTGGGGGGGTTCGCAGTTCTTC. It yields the protein CASSIEVAWGGSQFF. The V call is TRBV19, the J call TRBJ2-1, with 7 bases matching TRBD2. The germline V gene encodes CDR1 LNHDA and CDR2 SQIVND (reference sequence). This CDR3 is built from 15 residues. V lost 0 bases, J lost 12 bases, and 11 bases stayed unmatched.

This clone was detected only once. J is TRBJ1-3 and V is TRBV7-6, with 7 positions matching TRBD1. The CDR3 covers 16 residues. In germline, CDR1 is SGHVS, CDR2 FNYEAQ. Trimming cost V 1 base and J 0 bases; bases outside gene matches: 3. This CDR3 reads CASSLGGQHSGNTIYF. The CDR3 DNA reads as TGTGCCAGCAGCTTAGGGGGACAGCACTCTGGAAACACCATATATTTT. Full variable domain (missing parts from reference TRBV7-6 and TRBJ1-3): GAGVSQSPRYKVTKRGQDVALRCDPISGHVSLYWYRQALGQGPEFLTYFNYEAQQDKSGLPNDRFSAERPEGSISTLTIQRTEQRDSAMYRCASSLGGQHSGNTIYFGEGSWLTVV.

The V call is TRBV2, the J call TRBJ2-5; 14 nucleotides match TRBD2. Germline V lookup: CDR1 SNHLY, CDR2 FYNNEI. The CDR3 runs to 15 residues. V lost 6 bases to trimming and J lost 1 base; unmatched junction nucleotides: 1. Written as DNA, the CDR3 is TGTGCCAGCAGAGGACTAGCGGGGGGCCAAGAGACCCAGTACTTC. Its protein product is CASRGLAGGQETQYF.

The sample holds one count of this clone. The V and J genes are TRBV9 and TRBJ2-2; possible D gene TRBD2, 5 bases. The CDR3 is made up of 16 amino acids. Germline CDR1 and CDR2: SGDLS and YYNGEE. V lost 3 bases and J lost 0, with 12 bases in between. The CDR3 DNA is TGTGCCAGCAGCGGCTCGACGGGGACGAACACCGGGGAGCTGTTTTTT. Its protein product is CASSGSTGTNTGELFF.

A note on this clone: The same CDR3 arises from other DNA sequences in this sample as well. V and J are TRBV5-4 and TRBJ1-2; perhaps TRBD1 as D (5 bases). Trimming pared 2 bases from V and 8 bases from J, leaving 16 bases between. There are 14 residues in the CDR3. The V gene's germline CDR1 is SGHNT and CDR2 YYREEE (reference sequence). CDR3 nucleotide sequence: TGTGCCAGCAGCTTACCAGGGCAAAGCTACGGCTACACCTTC. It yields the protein CASSLPGQSYGYTF. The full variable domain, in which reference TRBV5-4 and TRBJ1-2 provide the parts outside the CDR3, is ETGVTQSPTHLIKTRGQQVTLRCSSQSGHNTVSWYQQALGQGPQFIFQYYREEENGRGNFPPRFSGLQFPNYSSELNVNALELDDSALYLCASSLPGQSYGYTFGSGTRLTVV.

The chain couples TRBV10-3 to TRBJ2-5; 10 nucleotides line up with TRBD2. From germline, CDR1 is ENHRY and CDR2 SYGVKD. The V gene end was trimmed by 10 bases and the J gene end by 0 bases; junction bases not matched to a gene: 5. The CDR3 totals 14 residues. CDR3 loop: CATTLAGDQETQYF. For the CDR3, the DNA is TGTGCCACGACCCTAGCGGGGGACCAAGAGACCCAGTACTTC.

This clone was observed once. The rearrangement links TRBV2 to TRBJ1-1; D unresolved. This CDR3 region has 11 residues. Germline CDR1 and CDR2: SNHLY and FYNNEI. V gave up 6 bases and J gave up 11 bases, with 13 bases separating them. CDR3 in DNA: TGTGCCAGCAGCTCCCGGTTAAGCGCTTTCTTT. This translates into CASSSRLSAFF.

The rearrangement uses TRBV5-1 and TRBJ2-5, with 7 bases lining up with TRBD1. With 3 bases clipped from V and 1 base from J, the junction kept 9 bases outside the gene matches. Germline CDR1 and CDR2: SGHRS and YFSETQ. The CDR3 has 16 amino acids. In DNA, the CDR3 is TGCGCCAGCAGCTCACAGGGGTTTGCAAGCCAAGAGACCCAGTACTTC. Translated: CASSSQGFASQETQYF.

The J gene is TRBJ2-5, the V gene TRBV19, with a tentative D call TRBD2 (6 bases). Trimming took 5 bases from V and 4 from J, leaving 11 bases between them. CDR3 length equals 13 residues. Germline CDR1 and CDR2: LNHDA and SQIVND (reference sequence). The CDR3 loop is CASSLGRGETQYF. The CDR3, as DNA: TGTGCCAGTAGTCTTGGGCGGGGAGAGACCCAGTACTTC.

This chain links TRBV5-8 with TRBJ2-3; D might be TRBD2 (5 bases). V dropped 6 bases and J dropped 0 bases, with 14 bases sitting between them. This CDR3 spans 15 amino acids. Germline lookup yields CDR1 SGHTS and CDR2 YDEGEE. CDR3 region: CASTSRRPSTDTQYF. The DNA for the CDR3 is TGTGCCAGCACCTCTAGGAGGCCGAGCACAGATACGCAGTATTTT.